These T cell receptor beta chains were read from a single sample in a study of CXCR3-negative and CXCR3-positive naive CD8 T cells. TCRdb re-called the 5' RACE reads; one entry per CDR3 protein, DNA not given. There are roughly 63,000 distinct CDR3 sequences in the sample, with about 4.9% held by the top ten. Sequencing was performed on naive CXCR3+ CD8+ T cells from blood. Receptors originate from a human donor in good health. Some clones in this sample may be carry-over from other donors' samples. Both conserved end residues are part of each CDR3.

V,length,J,CDR3
TRBV7-3,14,TRBJ2-4,CASSLIAGEGSQYF
TRBV12-3/TRBV12-4,13,TRBJ2-7,CASSLTASYEQYF
TRBV7-3,15,TRBJ1-5,CASSLTFGSRQPQHF
TRBV29-1,14,TRBJ2-5,CSVEEGNTQETQYF
TRBV25-1,16,TRBJ1-4,CASSEMDRGAWEKLFF
TRBV29-1,15,TRBJ1-1,CSVENGLRGGTEAFF
TRBV12-3/TRBV12-4,11,TRBJ2-7,CASRSPYEQYF
TRBV7-9,12,TRBJ2-5,CASTDIKETQYF
TRBV2,14,TRBJ1-2,CASSDKIANYGYTF
TRBV5-5,16,TRBJ2-1,CASSLDYRAAGNEQFF
TRBV20-1,14,TRBJ2-7,CSATSVQKTYEQYF
TRBV20-1,19,TRBJ2-3,CSARDSLFGSGKSTDTQYF
TRBV29-1,15,TRBJ2-2,CSVVRAGVETGELFF
TRBV10-3,12,TRBJ2-7,CAINLGSYEQYF
TRBV6-2/TRBV6-3,15,TRBJ1-1,CASNAGGEVSAEAFF
TRBV12-3/TRBV12-4,15,TRBJ2-1,CASIPGSGYLNEQFF
TRBV7-9,15,TRBJ2-3,CASSPYRQDTDTQYF
TRBV29-1,14,TRBJ1-1,CSVIQGTLHTEAFF
TRBV12-3/TRBV12-4,14,TRBJ2-3,CASTWGGGTDTQYF
TRBV7-2,15,TRBJ2-7,CASSFYYRGTYEQYF
TRBV6-5,15,TRBJ2-3,CASSPLEGSTDTQYF
TRBV6-6,14,TRBJ2-1,CASSPTGGYNEQFF
TRBV5-1,14,TRBJ2-1,CASSLSGSFYEQFF
TRBV29-1,14,TRBJ1-1,CSVEIRGGNTEAFF
TRBV20-1,13,TRBJ2-1,CSARGLAEFLQFF
TRBV4-3,18,TRBJ1-5,CASSQDATLGFSNQPQHF
TRBV30,15,TRBJ2-2,CAWSRRAGAVGELFF
TRBV29-1,15,TRBJ2-5,CSVEGRQLSQETQYF
TRBV20-1,13,TRBJ2-7,CSARELQAYEQYF
TRBV13,19,TRBJ2-3,CASSLVGTSGSLSPDTQYF
TRBV29-1,14,TRBJ2-1,CSVEGLPHGNEQFF
TRBV5-1,17,TRBJ2-1,CASSLASGRAVYNEQFF
TRBV6-2/TRBV6-3,15,TRBJ2-1,CASSYSRLAHGEQFF
TRBV15,16,TRBJ2-6,CATSRTGLSGANVLTF
TRBV6-5,12,TRBJ2-1,CASSYSKNEQFF
TRBV7-2,18,TRBJ1-2,CASMGEIIGAPGDYGYTF
TRBV14,14,TRBJ2-7,CASSQDLLASEQYF
TRBV20-1,14,TRBJ2-7,CSARDRGDTYEQYF
TRBV4-3,17,TRBJ2-3,CASSHLTSGGGTDTQYF
TRBV29-1,12,TRBJ2-7,CSVRQGTLEQYF
TRBV20-1,13,TRBJ2-1,CSLRDRGLYEQFF
TRBV29-1,18,TRBJ2-7,CSVPLTTLGVRQTYEQYF
TRBV7-9,16,TRBJ2-5,CASSAIMLTNDETQYF
TRBV7-3,13,TRBJ1-2,CASSFDSSYGYTF
TRBV28,18,TRBJ2-1,CASSLNPQRGVAYNEQFF
TRBV15,14,TRBJ1-1,CATSRDKGSTEAFF
TRBV11-3,14,TRBJ1-1,CASSITPGTGKAFF
TRBV5-1,12,TRBJ2-7,CASSSGVYEQYF
TRBV29-1,11,TRBJ2-7,CSVAASYEQYF
TRBV3-1,15,TRBJ2-7,CASSQEWTGAYEQYF
TRBV28,14,TRBJ2-7,CASGGGVLSGEQYF
TRBV7-9,16,TRBJ2-5,CASSSLPGTSGETQYF
TRBV12-5,15,TRBJ2-7,CASGLGTGLHYEQYF
TRBV29-1,13,TRBJ2-1,CSVEGGSYNEQFF
TRBV28,16,TRBJ2-7,CASSLDGHWGSYEQYF